This paragraph covers one TCR beta chain sequence. Trimming removed 6 bases from V and 4 bases from J, with 13 bases in between. CDR3 length: 14 amino acids. CDR1 is SNHLY, CDR2 FYNNEI, per germline. This entry belongs to a study of blood T cell repertoires in COVID-19. Study in general: Researchers got acute and convalescent COVID-19 samples from the United States, Italy and Spain. T cells, B-cell-depleted T cells, or PBMCs provided the cDNA or gDNA that served as material.

Original methodology: Nucleated cell counts were estimated from reference gene primer amplification. Only in-frame clones appear in the TCRdb table, and some are missing; sequencing was by immunoSEQ multiplex PCR. The DNA gave D and trimming, while V, J and clone size come from that table. In the table there are tens of thousands of clones, over 75% of which are singletons. The material sequenced was peripheral blood. The sequence was obtained from a man older than 75 with acute or convalescent COVID-19. This chain uses TRBV2 with TRBJ1-5; tentative D call: TRBD1 (6 bases). CDR3 bases: TGTGCCAGCAGGAGGAACAGGGATAATCAGCCCCAGCATTTT. Translation: CASRRNRDNQPQHF. Filled out from reference TRBV2 and TRBJ1-5, the complete variable domain reads EPEVTQTPSHQVTQMGQEVILRCVPISNHLYFYWYRQILGQKVEFLVSFYNNEISEKSEIFDDQFSVERPDGSNFTLKIRSTKLEDSAMYFCASRRNRDNQPQHFGDGTRLSIL.